Each of the 3 T cell receptor beta chains below was sequenced from the same sample in a study of blood T cell repertoires in COVID-19. The method was immunoSEQ multiplex PCR; TCRdb's version includes in-frame clones alone and lacks a portion of them. The sample has under 150,000 clones; about 85% are singletons. Sequences were obtained from peripheral blood. The receptors here all came from a human donor in a cohort sampled during active COVID-19.

V gene TRBV7-2 combines with J gene TRBJ2-7; D is ambiguous. V lost 2 bases and J 0 bases, leaving 14 bases between the germline ends. Germline-derived CDR1 and CDR2 are SGHTA and FQGNSA. The CDR3 runs to 16 residues. This CDR3 is CASSLRFGAVSYEQYF. As DNA, the CDR3 is TGTGCCAGCAGCTTAAGGTTTGGCGCGGTCTCCTACGAGCAGTACTTC.

The chain combines TRBV5-4 with TRBJ2-1; TRBD2 matches 13 bases. Germline CDR1 is SGHNT and CDR2 is YYREEE (reference sequence). CDR3 length equals 15 residues. The junction had 7 bases not matched to a gene; V was cut back by 4 bases and J by 9 bases. The CDR3 nucleotides are TGTGCCAGCAGCCCACCGGGACTAGCGGGGCTTGAGCAGTTCTTC. Residues: CASSPPGLAGLEQFF.

The gene calls are TRBV11-2 and TRBJ2-3; TRBD2 matches 7 bases. Germline V gives CDR1 SGHAT, CDR2 FQNNGV. The V and J ends lost 1 base and 7 bases, in that order; junction bases with no gene match: 8. This CDR3 has 15 amino acids. The CDR3 bases are TGTGCCAGCAGCTTAGGCGGGGGAGGGATGAATACGCAGTATTTT. Translation: CASSLGGGGMNTQYF.